The 30 T cell receptor beta chains below were found in one sample sequenced in a study of synovial regulatory T cells in juvenile arthritis. Method: immunoSEQ multiplex PCR; TCRdb's copy keeps in-frame clones and lacks some. The specimen's table records 9,000 to 10,000 clones. Material: Treg cells from blood. The subset: remaining (HLA-DR-negative) circulating blood Treg cells. These receptors all come from a donor aged 2-35 years with juvenile idiopathic arthritis.

The gene calls are TRBV15 and TRBJ1-1; TCRdb calls TRBD1, which cannot be checked without DNA. Per the germline V gene, CDR1 is LNHNV and CDR2 is YYDKDF (reference sequence). The CDR3 loop spans 17 amino acids. No DNA sequence was recorded. The CDR3 region is CATSSDIKGQGEGKAFF.

The V call is TRBV19, the J call TRBJ2-7; absent DNA, TCRdb's TRBD2 call cannot be checked. The CDR3 has 17 amino acids. There is no recorded DNA. Germline lookup yields CDR1 LNHDA and CDR2 SQIVND (reference sequence). The CDR3 sequence is CASSNVRTLGFSYEQYF.

V and J are TRBV20-1 and TRBJ2-7. This CDR3 region has 10 residues. No DNA is recorded. Germline loops: CDR1 DFQATT, CDR2 SNEGSKA (reference sequence). This chain's CDR3 is CSAHDYEQYF.

The V and J genes are TRBV2 and TRBJ2-1; TCRdb's assignment of TRBD2 cannot be checked, as there is no DNA. Germline CDR1 and CDR2: SNHLY and FYNNEI. This CDR3 contains 16 residues. Only the protein is available. CDR3 amino acids: CASSDVLAGYYNEQFF.

This rearrangement joins TRBV6-5 to TRBJ1-4. The CDR3 length is 14 residues. No DNA is given. CDR1 and CDR2 from the germline V gene are MNHEY and SVGAGI. CDR3 in amino acids: CASSSQGGSEKLFF.

The rearrangement links TRBV23-1 to TRBJ1-1. TRBV23-1 carries the ORF label, with uncertain function. The CDR3 totals 16 residues. Only the protein is available. The CDR3: CATRPRRPGVNTEAFF.

The gene calls are TRBV5-4 and TRBJ2-7; TCRdb calls TRBD1, which cannot be checked without DNA. The CDR3 extends over 13 amino acids. DNA is not recorded here. CDR1 is SGHNT, CDR2 YYREEE, per germline (reference sequence). The CDR3 reads CASSSPGTYEQYF.

The chain combines TRBV29-1 with TRBJ2-7; TCRdb indicates TRBD1, and absent DNA this call remains unverified. This CDR3 has 15 residues. No DNA appears here. The V gene's germline CDR1 is SQVTM and CDR2 ANQGSEA. The CDR3: CSVSRGQGVSYEQYF.

The chain has TRBV5-1 and TRBJ2-1; TCRdb lists TRBD2, though no DNA is available to test this call. Germline CDR1 is SGHRS and CDR2 is YFSETQ. The length of the CDR3 is 16 residues. Only the protein sequence is given. Here the CDR3 reads CASSLGAGGGGNEQFF. Complete variable domain (other parts from reference TRBV5-1 and TRBJ2-1): KAGVTQTPRYLIKTRGQQVTLSCSPISGHRSVSWYQQTPGQGLQFLFEYFSETQRNKGNFPGRFSGRQFSNSRSEMNVSTLELGDSALYLCASSLGAGGGGNEQFFGPGTRLTVL.

This clone is medium-sized by frequency. The chain employs TRBV19 and TRBJ2-7; TCRdb names TRBD1, which stays unverified in the absence of DNA. The germline V gene encodes CDR1 LNHDA and CDR2 SQIVND (reference sequence). This CDR3 is 14 amino acids long. No DNA was logged. This CDR3 reads CASSLRGPTYEQYF. The variable domain in full, with the rest retrieved from reference TRBV19 and TRBJ2-7, is DGGITQSPKYLFRKEGQNVTLSCEQNLNHDAMYWYRQDPGQGLRLIYYSQIVNDFQKGDIAEGYSVSREKKESFPLTVTSAQKNPTAFYLCASSLRGPTYEQYFGPGTRLTVT.

V is TRBV28 and J is TRBJ1-1. Per germline, CDR1 MDHEN and CDR2 SYDVKM. This CDR3 comprises 12 residues. Only the protein is on record. CDR3 sequence reads: CASTPGLRRAFF.

The chain recombines TRBV7-9 with TRBJ1-2. Germline values: CDR1 SEHNR, CDR2 FQNEAQ (reference sequence). The CDR3 is made up of 16 amino acids. No DNA accompanies this entry. CDR3 in amino acids: CASSLAGFGDFYGYTF.

The chain is built from TRBV7-9 and TRBJ1-1. This CDR3 is 14 amino acids long. No DNA accompanies this entry. CDR1 and CDR2 (germline): SEHNR, FQNEAQ (reference sequence). CDR3 region: CASSLGGGLTEAFF.

This rearrangement joins TRBV27 to TRBJ1-2; TCRdb's D gene call, TRBD1, goes unchecked for lack of DNA. The CDR3 covers 13 residues. A DNA sequence was not provided. The V gene's germline CDR1 is MNHEY and CDR2 SMNVEV (reference sequence). The CDR3 sequence is CASSPGQGYGYTF.

The V gene is TRBV7-6, the J gene TRBJ2-2; the TRBD1 assignment by TCRdb is unverifiable without DNA. The CDR3 consists of 16 residues. No DNA accompanies this entry. Germline CDR1 reads SGHVS; CDR2 reads FNYEAQ. The CDR3 loop is CASSLGGQTITGELFF. Looking up the rest from reference TRBV7-6 and TRBJ2-2 gives the full variable domain: GAGVSQSPRYKVTKRGQDVALRCDPISGHVSLYWYRQALGQGPEFLTYFNYEAQQDKSGLPNDRFSAERPEGSISTLTIQRTEQRDSAMYRCASSLGGQTITGELFFGEGSRLTVL.

The V and J genes are TRBV6-5 and TRBJ1-1. Germline V lookup: CDR1 MNHEY, CDR2 SVGAGI. The CDR3 is made up of 15 amino acids. No DNA is given. CDR3 sequence reads: CASSYGRNMNTEAFF.

This chain connects TRBV29-1 to TRBJ1-3; TCRdb designates TRBD1, a call that cannot be tested without DNA. CDR3 length: 13 residues. No DNA appears here. Germline CDR1 reads SQVTM; CDR2 reads ANQGSEA. CDR3 residues: CSVTGGSGNTIYF. The full variable domain, in which reference TRBV29-1 and TRBJ1-3 provide the parts outside the CDR3, is SAVISQKPSRDICQRGTSLTIQCQVDSQVTMMFWYRQQPGQSLTLIATANQGSEATYESGFVIDKFPISRPNLTFSTLTVSNMSPEDSSIYLCSVTGGSGNTIYFGEGSWLTVV.

The genes are TRBV6-1 and TRBJ1-3; the D call of TRBD1 rests on TCRdb alone, since no DNA is present to check it. Germline-derived CDR1 and CDR2 are MNHNS and SASEGT. This CDR3 comprises 13 residues. Only the protein sequence is given. CDR3 region: CARTGVGGNTIYF.

This chain connects TRBV6-5 to TRBJ1-2. Germline loops: CDR1 MNHEY, CDR2 SVGAGI. The CDR3 covers 13 residues. Only the protein sequence is given. CDR3 loop: CASSYPRGAGYTF.

The genes are TRBV18 and TRBJ1-4. CDR1 and CDR2 from the germline V gene are KGHSH and LQKENI. This CDR3 spans 15 amino acids. Only the protein sequence is given. The CDR3 spells CASSPPRGPNEKLFF.

The chain links TRBV29-1 to TRBJ2-1; there is no DNA to check the TCRdb D call of TRBD2. Germline loops: CDR1 SQVTM, CDR2 ANQGSEA. The CDR3 extends over 14 amino acids. The nucleotide record is missing. CDR3 residues: CSVAGNNRNNEQFF.

The rearrangement uses TRBV7-9 and TRBJ1-6; no DNA is available, so the TRBD1 call from TCRdb remains unchecked. CDR1 is SEHNR and CDR2 is FQNEAQ in the germline V gene (reference sequence). The length of the CDR3 is 14 residues. The DNA is unrecorded. This chain's CDR3 is CASSLDTHNSPLHF.

This sequence joins TRBV11-3 and TRBJ2-3; the D gene TCRdb calls, TRBD2, cannot be checked with no DNA. The germline gives CDR1 SGHNT, CDR2 YENEEA. The CDR3 contains 15 residues. The protein alone is recorded here. CDR3 loop: CASSLTSASTDTQYF.

The gene calls are TRBV11-1 and TRBJ1-4. The CDR3 contains 15 residues. No DNA sequence was recorded. Germline CDR1 SGHAT, CDR2 FQDESV (reference sequence). The chain's CDR3 is CASPGGERSNEKLFF.

The J gene is TRBJ1-1, the V gene TRBV7-2; TCRdb selects TRBD1, and the lack of DNA leaves this call unchecked. The CDR3 runs to 16 residues. No DNA is listed. CDR1 and CDR2 (germline): SGHTA, FQGNSA. CDR3 region: CASSLVMGQPNTEAFF.

The chain carries TRBV28 and TRBJ1-6. This CDR3 has 15 residues. A DNA sequence was not provided. Germline CDR1 reads MDHEN; CDR2 reads SYDVKM. The CDR3 region is CASSFPPGVLSPLHF.

CDR3 protein: CASRGTGPSNQPQHF. The V and J genes are TRBV19 and TRBJ1-5; TCRdb calls TRBD1, which cannot be checked without DNA. The V gene's germline CDR1 is LNHDA and CDR2 SQIVND (reference sequence). The CDR3 is 15 residues long. The DNA is not on file.

The V call is TRBV6-6, the J call TRBJ1-6. This CDR3 contains 13 residues. A DNA sequence was not provided. Germline CDR1 reads MNHNY; CDR2 reads SVGAGI (reference sequence). The CDR3 here is CAAGGSGVSPLHF.

V gene TRBV14 combines with J gene TRBJ2-3. Looked up from germline, CDR1 is SGHDN and CDR2 is FVKESK. CDR3 length equals 11 residues. No DNA is recorded. The CDR3 loop is CASSQIDTQYF.

This chain uses TRBV7-9 with TRBJ2-3; TCRdb names TRBD2, which stays unverified in the absence of DNA. There are 15 residues in the CDR3. No coding sequence is recorded. Germline values: CDR1 SEHNR, CDR2 FQNEAQ (reference sequence). CDR3 protein: CASSYGGRDTDTQYF.